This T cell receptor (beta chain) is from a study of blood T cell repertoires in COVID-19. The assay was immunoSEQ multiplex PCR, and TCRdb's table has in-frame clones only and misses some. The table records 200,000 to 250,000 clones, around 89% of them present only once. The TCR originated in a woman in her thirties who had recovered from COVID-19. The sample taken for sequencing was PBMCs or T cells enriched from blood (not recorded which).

CDR3 protein: CASSLDLYGYTF. As DNA, the CDR3 is TGTGCCAGCAGCTTAGATCTCTATGGCTACACCTTC. This sequence joins TRBV7-9 and TRBJ1-2, with no clear D. This CDR3 region has 12 residues. CDR1 and CDR2 from the germline V gene are SEHNR and FQNEAQ (reference sequence). The V and J ends lost 1 base and 4 bases respectively, with 4 bases between them.